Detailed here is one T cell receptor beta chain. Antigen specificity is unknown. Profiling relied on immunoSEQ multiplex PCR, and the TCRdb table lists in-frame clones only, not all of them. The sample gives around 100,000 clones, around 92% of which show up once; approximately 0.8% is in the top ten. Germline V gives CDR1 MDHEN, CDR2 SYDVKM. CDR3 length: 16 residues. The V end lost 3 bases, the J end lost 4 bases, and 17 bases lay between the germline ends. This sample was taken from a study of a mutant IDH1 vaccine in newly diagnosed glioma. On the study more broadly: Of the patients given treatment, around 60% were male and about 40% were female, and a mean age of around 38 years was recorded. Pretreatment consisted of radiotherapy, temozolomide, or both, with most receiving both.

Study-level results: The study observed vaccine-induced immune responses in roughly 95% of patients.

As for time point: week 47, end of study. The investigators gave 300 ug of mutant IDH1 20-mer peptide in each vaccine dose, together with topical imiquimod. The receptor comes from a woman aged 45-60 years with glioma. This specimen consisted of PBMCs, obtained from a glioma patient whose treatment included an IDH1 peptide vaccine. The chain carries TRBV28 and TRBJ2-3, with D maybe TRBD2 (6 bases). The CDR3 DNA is TGTGCCAGCAGTTTCTCCCCGTGGGAGGCGTCAGATACGCAGTATTTT. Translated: CASSFSPWEASDTQYF.